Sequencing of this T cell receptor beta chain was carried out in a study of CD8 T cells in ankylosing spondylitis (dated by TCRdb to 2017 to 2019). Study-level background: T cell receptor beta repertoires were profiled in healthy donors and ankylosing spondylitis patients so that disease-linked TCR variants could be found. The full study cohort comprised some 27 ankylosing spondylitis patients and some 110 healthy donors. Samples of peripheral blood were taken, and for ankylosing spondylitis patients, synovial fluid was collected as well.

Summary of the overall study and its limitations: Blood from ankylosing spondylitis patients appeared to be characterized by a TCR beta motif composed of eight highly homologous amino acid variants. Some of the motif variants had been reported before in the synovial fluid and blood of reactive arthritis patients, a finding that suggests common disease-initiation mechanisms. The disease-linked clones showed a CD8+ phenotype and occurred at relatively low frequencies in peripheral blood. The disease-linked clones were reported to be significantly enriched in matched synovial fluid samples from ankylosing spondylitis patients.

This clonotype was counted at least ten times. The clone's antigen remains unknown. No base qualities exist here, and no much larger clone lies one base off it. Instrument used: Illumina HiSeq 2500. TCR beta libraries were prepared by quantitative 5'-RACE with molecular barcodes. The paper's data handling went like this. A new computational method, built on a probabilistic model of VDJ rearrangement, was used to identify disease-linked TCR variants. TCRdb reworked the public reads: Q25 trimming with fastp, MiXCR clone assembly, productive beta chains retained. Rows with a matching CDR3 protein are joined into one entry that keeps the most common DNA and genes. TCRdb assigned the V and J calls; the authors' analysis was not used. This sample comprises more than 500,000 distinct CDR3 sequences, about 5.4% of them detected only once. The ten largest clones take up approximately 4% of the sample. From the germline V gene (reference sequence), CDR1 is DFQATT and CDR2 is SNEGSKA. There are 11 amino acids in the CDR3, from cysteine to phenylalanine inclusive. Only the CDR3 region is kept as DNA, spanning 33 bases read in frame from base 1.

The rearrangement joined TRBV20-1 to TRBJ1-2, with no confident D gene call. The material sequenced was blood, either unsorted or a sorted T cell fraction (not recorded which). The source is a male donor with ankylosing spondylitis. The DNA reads TGCACCTTCCTCGGGGACTATGGCTACACCTTC. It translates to CTFLGDYGYTF.